This T cell receptor beta chain was observed in a study of cytomegalovirus exposure and HLA in healthy donors. Study-level points and caveats: Published work reported that the classifier diagnosed cytomegalovirus status with high specificity and sensitivity.

The CDR3 extends over 17 amino acids. Trimming took 6 bases from V and 1 from J; bases not matched to a gene: 10. Germline lookup yields CDR1 ENHRY and CDR2 SYGVKD. Assay used: immunoSEQ multiplex PCR; TCRdb lists only in-frame clones, some missing. The sample lists some 80,000 clones; approximately 96% were seen once. Only one count was recorded for this clone. Its target is not known. The receptor was derived from a young woman in good health and CMV-seronegative. The chain recombines TRBV10-3 with TRBJ2-2; 8 bases line up with TRBD2. Sequenced: PBMCs. CDR3 DNA: TGTGCCATCAGCACAACCGTAACTAGCGGGAACACCGGGGAGCTGTTTTTT. It is translated as CAISTTVTSGNTGELFF.